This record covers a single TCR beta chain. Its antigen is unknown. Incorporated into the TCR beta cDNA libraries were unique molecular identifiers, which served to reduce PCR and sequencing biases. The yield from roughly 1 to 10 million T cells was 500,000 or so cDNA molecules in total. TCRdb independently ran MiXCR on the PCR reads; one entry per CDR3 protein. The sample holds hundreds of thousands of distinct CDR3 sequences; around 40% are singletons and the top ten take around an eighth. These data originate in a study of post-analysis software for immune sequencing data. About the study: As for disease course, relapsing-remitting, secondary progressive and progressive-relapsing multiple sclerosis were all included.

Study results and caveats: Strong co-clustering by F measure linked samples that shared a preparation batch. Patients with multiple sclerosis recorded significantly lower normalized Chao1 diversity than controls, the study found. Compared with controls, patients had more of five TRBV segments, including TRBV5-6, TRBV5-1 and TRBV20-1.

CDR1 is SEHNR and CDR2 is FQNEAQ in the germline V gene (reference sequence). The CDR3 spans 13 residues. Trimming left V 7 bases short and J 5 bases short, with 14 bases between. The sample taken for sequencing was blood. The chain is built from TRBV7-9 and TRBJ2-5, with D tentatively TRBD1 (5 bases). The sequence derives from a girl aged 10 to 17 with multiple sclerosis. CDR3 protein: CASNIDAGETQYF. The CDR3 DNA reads TGTGCCAGCAACATCGACGCAGGGGAGACCCAGTACTTC.